The source of this T cell receptor (beta chain) is a study of T cells after yellow fever vaccination. In the study overall: Fractions of low cell number were prepared using SMART-Seq v4 Ultra Low Input. Study-wide findings and caveats: From the bulk population, abundant clonotypes could contaminate and appear within FACS-sorted repertoires. Weaker in magnitude, the secondary response showed a faster peak on day 5 versus 15.

TCRdb independently ran MiXCR on the 5' RACE reads; one entry per CDR3 protein. Of 300,000 to 450,000 distinct CDR3 sequences in the sample, around 8.1% were seen once. Per germline, CDR1 MNHNS and CDR2 SASEGT. V trimming: 8 bases; J trimming: 5 bases; junction bases outside the gene matches: 19. CDR3 length equals 17 residues. This clonotype has ten or more counts. Its cognate antigen is unknown. The sample in question was PBMCs, obtained about 49 days after the first yellow fever vaccination. The V gene is TRBV6-1, the J gene TRBJ1-2; 8 nucleotides line up with TRBD1. The TCR was taken from a man aged 18 to 29 who received the YFV17D yellow fever vaccine. The CDR3 reads CASGPRQGLEGPYGYTF. The CDR3 nucleotides are TGTGCCAGCGGACCACGACAGGGGCTAGAGGGTCCATATGGCTACACCTTC.